This TCR beta chain was recovered during a study of T cells in tuberculosis. Overall study: This South African cohort compared adolescents with or without latent tuberculosis against adults with active tuberculosis. The study, taken as a whole, reports: Smaller distances to GMM-specific TCRs suggested their expansion in active tuberculosis. Active tuberculosis patients had shorter CDR3-alpha; the beta difference was nonsignificant.

Trimming stripped 5 bases from V and 8 bases from J, with 15 bases between. The CDR3 has 13 residues. Germline CDR1 reads MNHEY; CDR2 reads SMNVEV (reference sequence). At study entry, adolescents had tuberculin skin tests and IGRA screening. The method was immunoSEQ multiplex PCR; TCRdb's version includes in-frame clones alone and lacks a portion of them. This table holds 35,000 to 40,000 clones, 85% to 95% found once. A note on this clone: Its antigen is unknown.

This chain uses TRBV27 with TRBJ1-2; D remains unclear. Input material: PBMCs. The sequence derives from a donor aged 10-29 years with latent tuberculosis or without tuberculosis infection. Some clones in this sample may be carry-over from other donors' samples. CDR3 bases: TGTGCCAGCAGTCCCCCAGGAGGATTGGGCTACACCTTC. Protein sequence: CASSPPGGLGYTF.